One sample yielded the 26 T cell receptor beta chains listed below, sequenced in a study of blood T cells in healthy people across ages. For the second PCR, which ran for about 7 to 12 cycles, a sample-barcoded 5' primer and a J-beta primer mix were used. TCRdb reanalysed the 5' RACE reads using MiXCR and keeps one entry per CDR3 protein. The repertoire holds 380,000 or so distinct CDR3 sequences, with approximately 52% as singletons. The sequenced sample consisted of blood. Source of these receptors: a man in his sixties in good health.

This chain uses TRBV28 with TRBJ2-7; maybe TRBD1 (6 bases). The CDR3 covers 13 residues. Trimming took off 3 bases at V and 4 bases at J, with 10 bases between the two ends. Germline V gene sequence: CDR1 MDHEN, CDR2 SYDVKM. CDR3 sequence (DNA): TGTGCCAGCAGTTTTGGGGGCTCGTACGAGCAGTACTTC. It specifies CASSFGGSYEQYF.

This clonotype has a handful of counts. This chain links TRBV4-3 with TRBJ2-1; TRBD1 aligns across 11 bases. V shed 0 bases, J shed 6 bases, and the junction held 7 bases outside the gene matches. There are 17 residues in the CDR3. Germline V CDR1 and CDR2: LGHNA, YSLEER. CDR3 DNA: TGCGCCAGCAGCCAAGAAATAACCGGGACAGGGGGCAATGAGCAGTTCTTC. Translating gives CASSQEITGTGGNEQFF.

The table lists this clonotype with a count of one. This sequence joins TRBV25-1 and TRBJ2-2; D may be TRBD1 (6 bases). There are 15 residues in the CDR3. CDR1 and CDR2 from the germline V gene are MGHDK and SYGVNS. V lost 1 base, J lost 4 bases, and 10 bases lay in between. The CDR3 spells CASSEFQGTTGELFF. The CDR3 DNA sequence: TGTGCCAGCAGTGAATTTCAGGGGACCACCGGGGAGCTGTTTTTT.

The V call is TRBV20-1, the J call TRBJ2-1; D unresolved. From germline, CDR1 is DFQATT and CDR2 SNEGSKA (reference sequence). The CDR3 is 12 residues long. V gave up 7 bases and J gave up 8 bases, with 15 bases separating them. The CDR3 DNA reads TGCAGTGTCTCGCTTGGGTACGATGAGCAGTTCTTC. Encoded protein: CSVSLGYDEQFF.

This chain links TRBV30 with TRBJ1-2, with D possibly matching TRBD1 (6 bases). V dropped 7 bases and J dropped 7 bases, with 16 bases sitting between them. The CDR3 has 12 amino acids. Looked up from germline, CDR1 is GTSNPN and CDR2 is SVGIG (reference sequence). The CDR3 spells CAFNQGRGGYTF. The CDR3 DNA is TGTGCCTTTAACCAGGGGAGAGGTGGCTACACCTTC.

The chain joins TRBV5-1 to TRBJ2-3; tentative D call: TRBD2 (6 bases). The CDR3 sequence is 16 residues long. Germline loops: CDR1 SGHRS, CDR2 YFSETQ. V lost 5 bases, J lost 6 bases, and 22 bases lay in between. The CDR3 here is CASSLNGGSVRDTQYF. The CDR3 region has the DNA TGCGCCAGCAGTCTTAACGGGGGAAGTGTCAGGGATACGCAGTATTTT.

This clonotype was counted many times. V gene TRBV5-1 combines with J gene TRBJ2-6; D unclear. Germline-derived CDR1 and CDR2 are SGHRS and YFSETQ. V shed 0 bases and J shed 0 bases, with 4 bases lying between them. The CDR3 spans 15 residues. The CDR3 nucleotides read TGCGCCAGCAGCTTGGGGGCCTCTGGGGCCAACGTCCTGACTTTC. This codes for CASSLGASGANVLTF. The entire variable domain, with the rest obtained from reference TRBV5-1 and TRBJ2-6, is as follows: KAGVTQTPRYLIKTRGQQVTLSCSPISGHRSVSWYQQTPGQGLQFLFEYFSETQRNKGNFPGRFSGRQFSNSRSEMNVSTLELGDSALYLCASSLGASGANVLTFGAGSRLTVL.

The chain is built from TRBV6-5 and TRBJ2-1, with 9 positions matching TRBD2. The CDR3 totals 13 residues. With 4 bases clipped from V and 9 bases from J, the junction kept 4 bases outside the gene matches. The V gene's germline CDR1 is MNHEY and CDR2 SVGAGI. The CDR3 nucleotides read TGTGCCAGCAGTTTCCCGACTAGCGGTGAGCAGTTCTTC. Amino acids: CASSFPTSGEQFF.

This chain links TRBV28 with TRBJ1-3, with 7 bases fitting TRBD1. This CDR3 spans 15 amino acids. Germline V gene sequence: CDR1 MDHEN, CDR2 SYDVKM. V was pared by 1 base and J by 5 bases, with 5 bases of the junction left unmatched. The CDR3 region is CASSLYQGDRNTIYF. The DNA for the CDR3 is TGTGCCAGCAGTTTATACCAGGGGGATAGAAACACCATATATTTT.

This chain's CDR3 is CASTSGGASGATDTQYF. Here the CDR3 DNA reads TGTGCCAGCACCTCAGGGGGGGCTAGCGGGGCCACAGATACGCAGTATTTT. The chain combines TRBV28 with TRBJ2-3; 9 bases fit TRBD2. The V and J ends lost 7 bases and 2 bases, in that order; junction bases with no gene match: 13. The CDR3 runs 17 residues. The V gene's germline CDR1 is MDHEN and CDR2 SYDVKM.

V is TRBV14 and J is TRBJ1-2; 7 positions match TRBD1. The CDR3 spans 14 residues. V dropped 8 bases and J dropped 4; count of bases not matched to a gene: 10. Germline V gives CDR1 SGHDN, CDR2 FVKESK. CDR3 amino acids: CASRLTGQSYGYTF. CDR3 bases: TGTGCCAGCCGCCTTACGGGACAGAGCTATGGCTACACCTTC. The whole variable domain, remainder taken from reference TRBV14 and TRBJ1-2, is EAGVTQFPSHSVIEKGQTVTLRCDPISGHDNLYWYRRVMGKEIKFLLHFVKESKQDESGMPNNRFLAERTGGTYSTLKVQPAELEDSGVYFCASRLTGQSYGYTFGSGTRLTVV.

The table lists this clonotype with a few counts. The genes are TRBV10-3 and TRBJ1-1; D call uncertain. The CDR3 runs to 13 residues. V gave up 5 bases and J gave up 4 bases, with 11 bases separating them. Germline CDR1 reads ENHRY; CDR2 reads SYGVKD. This CDR3 is CAISNKGLTEAFF. The CDR3, as DNA: TGTGCCATCAGTAACAAGGGCCTCACTGAAGCTTTCTTT.

V usage is TRBV7-2 and J usage is TRBJ2-7; D ambiguous. This CDR3 is 13 amino acids long. Looked up from germline, CDR1 is SGHTA and CDR2 is FQGNSA. V was trimmed by 5 bases and J by 1 base, leaving 9 bases between them. CDR3 bases: TGTGCCAGCAGCCGGGCGCTTTCCTACGAGCAGTACTTC. This sequence encodes CASSRALSYEQYF.

The chain recombines TRBV20-1 with TRBJ2-3, with TRBD2 as a possible D gene (5 bases). V lost 6 bases and J 2 bases, leaving 12 bases between the germline ends. This CDR3 has 13 residues. Germline CDR1 is DFQATT and CDR2 is SNEGSKA (reference sequence). The CDR3 DNA reads as TGCAGTGCGGGAGTCGGGTCCACAGATACGCAGTATTTT. Translation gives CSAGVGSTDTQYF.

A remark on this clonotype: A read error may produce the germline difference seen at one junction end. The chain recombines TRBV4-2 with TRBJ2-4; 8 bases are shared with TRBD2. Germline values: CDR1 LGHNA, CDR2 YNFKEQ. The CDR3 consists of 17 residues. The CDR3 nucleotides read TGTGTCAGCAGCCCGGGGACTAGTGGAGTTCCCTGGGACTGGAGGTACTTC. It specifies CVSSPGTSGVPWDWRYF.

In the case of this clonotype: Possible read error: a much larger clone is one base away. The V and J genes are TRBV29-1 and TRBJ2-7; no firm D call. Trimming stripped 4 bases from V and 12 bases from J, with 22 bases between. The CDR3 is 13 residues long. CDR1 and CDR2 (germline): SQVTM, ANQGSEA. CDR3 amino acids: CSVGRTASETRYF. CDR3 coding DNA: TGCAGCGTTGGGAGAACAGCCTCTGAGACCCGGTACTTC.

This clonotype was observed many times. The chain employs TRBV14 and TRBJ1-1, with D possibly TRBD1 on 5 matching bases. Trimming removed 4 bases at V and 1 base at J, with 13 bases between. This CDR3 region has 15 residues. Per the germline V gene, CDR1 is SGHDN and CDR2 is FVKESK. CDR3 DNA: TGTGCCAGCAGCCCATTAGGGGCCGGGAACACTGAAGCTTTCTTT. It encodes CASSPLGAGNTEAFF.

The chain has TRBV6-7 and TRBJ2-1; D gene ambiguous. TRBV6-7 is identified as an open reading frame with a role that is uncertain. V lost 4 bases and J lost 8, with 9 bases in between. The CDR3 runs 12 residues. CDR3 sequence reads: CASSSAPDEQFF. Here the CDR3 DNA reads TGTGCCAGCAGTTCCGCCCCCGATGAGCAGTTCTTC.

A few counts support this clonotype. CDR3 nucleotides: TGCAGCGTTGATAAGGGGAATCGCGAGCAGTACTTC. This encodes CSVDKGNREQYF. The rearrangement links TRBV29-1 to TRBJ2-7; D is perhaps TRBD1 (5 bases). The CDR3 has 12 residues. Germline lookup yields CDR1 SQVTM and CDR2 ANQGSEA. The V and J ends lost 3 bases and 6 bases respectively, with 12 bases between them.

This rearrangement joins TRBV6-2 or TRBV6-3 to TRBJ1-6, with TRBD1 identical over 9 bases. Germline CDR1 reads MNHEY; CDR2 reads SVGEGT. The junction had 8 bases not matched to a gene; V was cut back by 4 bases and J by 7 bases. This CDR3 comprises 16 residues. The CDR3 sequence is CASSSWTGDSNSPLHF. CDR3 nucleotides: TGTGCCAGCAGTTCCTGGACAGGGGATAGCAATTCACCCCTCCACTTT.

The gene calls are TRBV29-1 and TRBJ2-5; TRBD2 matches 13 bases. This CDR3 has 13 amino acids. Per the germline V gene, CDR1 is SQVTM and CDR2 is ANQGSEA. The V gene end was trimmed by 6 bases and the J gene end by 5 bases; junction bases not matched to a gene: 3. The CDR3 loop is CSVGLAGTETQYF. CDR3 DNA sequence: TGCAGCGTGGGACTAGCGGGAACGGAGACCCAGTACTTC.

This chain links TRBV20-1 with TRBJ1-2; tentative D call: TRBD1 (5 bases). From germline, CDR1 is DFQATT and CDR2 SNEGSKA (reference sequence). Trimming stripped 0 bases from V and 8 bases from J, with 19 bases between. The CDR3 runs to 15 residues. The CDR3 DNA sequence: TGCAGTGCTAGAGATGCGCAGGGCGCCTCCGGAGGCTACACCTTC. It translates to CSARDAQGASGGYTF.

This chain joins TRBV24-1 and TRBJ1-2; no firm D call. V lost 2 bases, J lost 6 bases, and 12 bases lay in between. The germline V gene has CDR1 KGHDR and CDR2 SFDVKD. The CDR3 is 14 amino acids. CDR3 region: CATSDSRRTNGYTF. For the CDR3, the DNA is TGTGCCACCAGTGATTCCAGACGGACTAATGGCTACACCTTC.

Notes on this clonotype: This may stem from a read error, because a much larger clone lies one nucleotide away. The V gene is TRBV5-1, the J gene TRBJ2-4, with D perhaps matching TRBD2 (6 bases). The last part of the DNA fits TRBJ2-7 better; the J call may be wrong. The CDR3 length is 14 residues. CDR1 and CDR2 from the germline V gene are SGHRS and YFSETQ. The CDR3 is CASQEEGRHYEQYF. For the CDR3, the DNA is TGCGCCAGCCAAGAGGAGGGGCGGCACTACGAGCAGTACTTC.

This clonotype was seen many times. The chain employs TRBV5-1 and TRBJ2-5; D possibly uses TRBD1 or TRBD2 (5 bases each). There are 13 residues in the CDR3. Trimming took off 4 bases at V and 5 bases at J, with 12 bases between the two ends. Germline lookup yields CDR1 SGHRS and CDR2 YFSETQ. The DNA of the CDR3 is TGCGCCAGCAGCCAGACGGGGACGGAGACCCAGTACTTC. Amino acids: CASSQTGTETQYF.

This clonotype was detected a few times. The rearrangement uses TRBV28 and TRBJ2-5; tentative D call: TRBD2 (6 bases). Germline CDR1 and CDR2: MDHEN and SYDVKM. CDR3 length: 14 amino acids. V was shortened by 3 bases and J by 7 bases, with 15 bases between the two germline ends. The CDR3 sequence: CASSFNRGLGTQYF. CDR3 nucleotide sequence: TGTGCCAGCAGTTTTAATCGGGGGTTGGGGACCCAGTACTTC.